The T cell receptor (beta chain) described here comes from a study of OX40 agonist ivuxolimab in advanced cancers. Some background on the complete study: Ivuxolimab was a fully human IgG2 agonistic monoclonal antibody targeting the costimulatory receptor OX40 (CD134). Intravenous ivuxolimab was administered to patients every 2 weeks at six dose levels: 0.01, 0.1, 0.3, 1.5, 3 and 10 mg/kg. Of the roughly 50 dose-escalation patients, hepatocellular carcinoma was present in 19, melanoma in some 15, renal cell carcinoma in 9 and head and neck cancer in 9. In the dose-escalation cohort, roughly 80% of patients were male, and the mean age was approximately 64 years, with a range of about 23 to 80. Patients were allowed to have had prior anti-PD-1, anti-PD-L1 or anti-CTLA-4 therapy, and roughly 40% of the dose-escalation patients had been treated with checkpoint inhibitors. Partial responses occurred in three dose-escalation patients: two with cutaneous melanoma and one with hepatocellular carcinoma. The point of sequencing TCRbeta in the periphery was to test whether ivuxolimab changed TCR sequence diversity and drove clonal T-cell expansion. The monotherapy dose-escalation portion (N of about 57 patients) of the phase I ivuxolimab trial is reported in the paper.

Patients with a history of autoimmune disease or receiving systemic immunosuppression were excluded from the trial. Peripheral blood for TCR sequencing was collected from all dose cohorts at baseline, on cycle 4 day 1, and on cycle 7 day 1. Samples were obtained from an open-label, multicenter, first-in-human phase I dose-escalation trial of ivuxolimab. Adults with locally advanced or metastatic melanoma, renal cell, hepatocellular, or head and neck squamous cell carcinoma were enrolled in the trial. Before TCR sequencing, CD4+ and CD8+ T cells were separately sorted from peripheral blood. Of note for this clone: Its specific antigen is unknown. It has no much larger one-base neighbor in the sample; base qualities were not kept.

The investigation overall reported the following: Clonal expansion of both CD4+ and CD8+ blood T cells was observed from baseline to week 6 at doses 0.1 to 3.0 mg/kg. Which antigens the clonally expanded peripheral T cells were specific for was not determined. After ivuxolimab, expanded clones were on average more numerous among CD8+ T cells than among CD4+ T cells. Low levels of normalized T-cell clonal expansion were also seen in some patients who did not respond. Partial responders in the 0.1-3.0 mg/kg groups had among the lowest normalized peripheral clonal expansion, especially among CD8+ T cells.

Genomic DNA was isolated from the sorted cells so that the TCRbeta CDR3 region could be sequenced. The immunoSEQ Assay was used for sequencing of TCRbeta CDR3 regions. Held by TCRdb, this immuneACCESS table contains in-frame sequences only and omits some clones. Under half of the omission traces to an unresolved V gene where checked; the cause of the rest is unknown. This sample has some 43,000 clones in its table, and around 90% of those were observed once. The ten largest clones represent 0.45% to 0.6% of the sample. As encoded in the germline V gene, CDR1 is SGHRS while CDR2 is YFSETQ. Trimming costs V 4 bases and J 2 bases, and their ends lie 13 bases apart. CDR3 length: 15 amino acids, cysteine to phenylalanine. The sequence is cut down to CDR3 DNA, 45 bases in frame from base 1.

The receptor was isolated from an adult with an advanced solid tumor such as melanoma, head and neck, liver or kidney cancer. The chain is encoded by TRBV5-1 joined to TRBJ1-5; the D region possibly corresponds to TRBD1 (6 bases align). The sequencing here drew on CD4+ or CD8+ T cells sorted from blood, taken in a trial of the OX40 agonist ivuxolimab. CDR3 protein: CASSIAGARNQPQHF. The bases are TGCGCCAGCAGCATAGCAGGGGCCCGCAATCAGCCCCAGCATTTT.